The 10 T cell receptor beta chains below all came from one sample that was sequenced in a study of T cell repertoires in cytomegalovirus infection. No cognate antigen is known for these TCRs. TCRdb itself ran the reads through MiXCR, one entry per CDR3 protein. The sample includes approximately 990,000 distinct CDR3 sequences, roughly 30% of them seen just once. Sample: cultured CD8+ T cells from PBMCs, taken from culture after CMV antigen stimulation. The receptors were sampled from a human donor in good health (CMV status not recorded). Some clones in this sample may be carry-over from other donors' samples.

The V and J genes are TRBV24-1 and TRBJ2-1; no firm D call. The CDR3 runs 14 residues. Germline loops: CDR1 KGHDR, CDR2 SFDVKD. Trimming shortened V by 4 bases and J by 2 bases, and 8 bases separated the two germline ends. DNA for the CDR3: TGTGCCACCAGTGAAAACGAGGCCTACAATGAGCAGTTCTTC. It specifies CATSENEAYNEQFF.

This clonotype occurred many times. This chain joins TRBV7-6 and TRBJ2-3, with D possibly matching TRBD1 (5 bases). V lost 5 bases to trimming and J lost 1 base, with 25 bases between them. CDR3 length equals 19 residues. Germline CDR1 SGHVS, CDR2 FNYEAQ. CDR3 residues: CASSPLPAGSTDGTDTQYF. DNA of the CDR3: TGTGCCAGCAGCCCCCTCCCCGCAGGGTCAACGGATGGCACAGATACGCAGTATTTT. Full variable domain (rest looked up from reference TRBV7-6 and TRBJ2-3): GAGVSQSPRYKVTKRGQDVALRCDPISGHVSLYWYRQALGQGPEFLTYFNYEAQQDKSGLPNDRFSAERPEGSISTLTIQRTEQRDSAMYRCASSPLPAGSTDGTDTQYFGPGTRLTVL.

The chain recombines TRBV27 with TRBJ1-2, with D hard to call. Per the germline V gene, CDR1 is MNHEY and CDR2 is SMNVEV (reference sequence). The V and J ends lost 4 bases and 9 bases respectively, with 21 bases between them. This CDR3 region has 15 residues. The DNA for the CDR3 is TGTGCCAGCAGTTCCAGTCCCTTACTCCTAGAACGCTACACCTTC. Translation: CASSSSPLLLERYTF.

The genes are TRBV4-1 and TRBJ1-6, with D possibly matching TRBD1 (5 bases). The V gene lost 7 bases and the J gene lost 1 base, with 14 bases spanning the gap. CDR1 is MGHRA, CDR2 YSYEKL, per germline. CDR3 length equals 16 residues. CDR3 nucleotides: TGCGCCAGCACCCAGCGGGGGGGTTCCTATAATTCACCCCTCCACTTT. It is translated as CASTQRGGSYNSPLHF.

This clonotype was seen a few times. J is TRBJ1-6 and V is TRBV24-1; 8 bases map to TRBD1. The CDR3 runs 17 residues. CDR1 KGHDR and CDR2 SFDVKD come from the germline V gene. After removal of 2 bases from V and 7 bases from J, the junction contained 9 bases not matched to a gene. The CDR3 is CATSDSDRDLENSPLHF. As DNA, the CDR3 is TGTGCCACCAGTGATTCGGACAGGGACCTTGAGAATTCACCCCTCCACTTT.

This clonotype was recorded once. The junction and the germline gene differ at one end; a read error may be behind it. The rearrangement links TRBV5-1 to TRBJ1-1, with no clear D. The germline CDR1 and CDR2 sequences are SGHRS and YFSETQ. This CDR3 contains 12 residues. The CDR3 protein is CASSSRESETFF. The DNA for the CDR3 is TGCGCCAGCAGCTCGAGGGAGAGTGAAACTTTCTTT.

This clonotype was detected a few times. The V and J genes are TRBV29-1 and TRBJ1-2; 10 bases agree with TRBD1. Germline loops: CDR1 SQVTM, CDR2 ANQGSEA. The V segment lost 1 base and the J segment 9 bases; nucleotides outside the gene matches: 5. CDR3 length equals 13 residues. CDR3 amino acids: CSVEGQGAISYTF. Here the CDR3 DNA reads TGCAGCGTTGAAGGACAGGGGGCGATCAGCTACACCTTC. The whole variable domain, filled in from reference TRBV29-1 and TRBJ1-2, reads SAVISQKPSRDICQRGTSLTIQCQVDSQVTMMFWYRQQPGQSLTLIATANQGSEATYESGFVIDKFPISRPNLTFSTLTVSNMSPEDSSIYLCSVEGQGAISYTFGSGTRLTVV.

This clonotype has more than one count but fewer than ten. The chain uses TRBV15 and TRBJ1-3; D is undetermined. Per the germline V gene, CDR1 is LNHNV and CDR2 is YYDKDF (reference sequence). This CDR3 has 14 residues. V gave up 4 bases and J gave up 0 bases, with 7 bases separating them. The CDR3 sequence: CATSKLDSGNTIYF. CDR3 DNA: TGTGCCACCAGCAAGTTAGACTCTGGAAACACCATATATTTT.

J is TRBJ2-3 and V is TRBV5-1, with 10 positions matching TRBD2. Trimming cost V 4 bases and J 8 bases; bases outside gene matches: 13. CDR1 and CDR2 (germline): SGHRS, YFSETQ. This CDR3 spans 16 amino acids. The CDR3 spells CASSKGLADGEGTQYF. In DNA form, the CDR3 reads TGCGCCAGCAGCAAAGGACTAGCGGATGGGGAGGGTACGCAGTATTTT.

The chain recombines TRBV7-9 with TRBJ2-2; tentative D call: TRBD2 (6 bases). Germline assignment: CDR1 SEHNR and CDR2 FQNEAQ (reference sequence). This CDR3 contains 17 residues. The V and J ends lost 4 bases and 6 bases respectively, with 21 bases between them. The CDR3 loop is CASSSPLRLEIPGELFF. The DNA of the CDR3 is TGTGCCAGCAGCTCACCCCTGAGACTAGAAATCCCCGGGGAGCTGTTTTTT.